This TCR beta chain was sequenced for a study of cytomegalovirus exposure and HLA in healthy donors (dated by TCRdb to about 2017). Concerning the study at large: In an earlier analysis of 587 of the donors, 250 to 350 Gb of sequence data and 90 million to 120 million unique TCR beta sequences from roughly 190 million T cells were reported. Roughly 300 gigabases of sequencing data and 78 million or so unique TCR sequences were included in an early release covering several hundred HLA-typed donors. The genetic ancestry cluster associated with self-reported Caucasian donors included 70% to 85% of the 300 to 400 genotyped donors. The study aimed to test whether signatures of past pathogen exposure could be identified by cataloging public T cell receptors. The study profiled the T cell repertoires of about 720 subjects by immunosequencing and related them to cytomegalovirus serostatus. A separate validation cohort of 100 to 150 different subjects was used in addition to the roughly 700-subject first cohort. To predict cytomegalovirus infection status, the study combined high-throughput TCR immunosequencing, statistical association of individual TCRs with disease status, and machine learning. A later analysis re-examined previously published TCR beta repertoires from around 670 donors and added high-resolution HLA genotyping to investigate patterns of TCR occurrence. In the later analysis, no new phenotypic data were used to find candidate immune exposures; instead, reliance was placed on TCR beta sequences and their occurrence across donors. An earlier analysis of some 600 of the donors applied high-throughput TCR beta sequencing to assess whether each TCR beta V gene segment acted as functional or pseudogenic. Alongside the repertoire data, information on donor age, sex, ethnicity and CMV serostatus was compiled. A later genetic analysis used genome-wide SNP genotypes for about three fifths of the 666 donors, treating that subset as a discovery cohort. Every repertoire in the discovery cohort had been generated on one and the same sequencing platform. Both class I and class II loci were covered by HLA typing, at four-digit resolution. Typing coverage varied by locus: about 629-630 donors for A, B, C, DRB1 and DQB1; more than 500 for DQA1; 606 for DPA1; under 490 for DPB1. About five DR-DQ haplotypes were handled as single units for association and clustering, since linkage in the cohort was strong. Across around 400 genotyped donors of the cohort, an average of about 240,000 unique TCR beta nucleotide sequences per donor were sequenced, and around 20% of those sequences were non-productive. The paper as a whole reports these results and caveats: The only immune exposure information available for the cohort was CMV serostatus. Most TCR sequences were seen in very few donors, while some public TCRs were found in many individuals. A few of the identified cytomegalovirus-associated TCR beta chains were confirmed in vitro to be specific for cytomegalovirus antigens. Linkage disequilibrium might explain the correlated functional status among segregating V segments, but an unknown experimental factor could not be excluded. The presence/absence analyses assumed that sequencing depth was roughly uniform across donors, and that assumption may not be true. Compared with the approximately 720-donor mean, donors in an Asian-associated ancestry cluster had fewer N-insertions in productive TCRs, according to a later genetic analysis. The classifier was reported to diagnose cytomegalovirus status with high specificity and sensitivity in both the original and validation cohorts. In a later analysis, the rate of TCR association differed among HLA loci, with DRB1 alleles having the most associated TCRs and HLA-C alleles having the fewest. An earlier analysis of around 540 of the donors showed that most TCR beta V segments appeared in productive rearrangements either about 87% or about 30% of the time, which broadly matched IMGT annotations. A further reported finding was that TCR beta sequences accurately predicted the HLA-A and HLA-B alleles for most subjects in the first cohort. Most CMV-associated TCR beta chains appeared to be HLA-restricted in a later analysis, and the HLA associations seemed to be driven largely by CMV exposure. This cohort had only TCR beta chains sequenced, and the lack of alpha or paired-chain data limited which features could be detected. A later analysis found that HLA-associated TCR beta chains were more clonally expanded and had lower generation probabilities than equally common non-associated chains. In a later analysis, several top co-occurrence clusters were reported to appear linked to parvovirus B19, influenza, CMV and Epstein-Barr virus. When HLA alleles, especially DR and DQ, strongly co-occurred, TCR associations were difficult to assign to individual alleles. V-gene and J-gene trimming of TCR beta chains was associated with a missense DCLRE1C variant in a later genetic analysis, and the association was replicated in an independent cohort. In a later analysis, some 17,000 TCR beta sequences were associated with specific HLA alleles at a false discovery rate of 0.05. A group of highly shared sequence variants was considered likely to be a technical artifact of the sequencing pipeline. The authors suggested that the approach could potentially be generalized to other disease states and immunological phenotypes. In the study, roughly 160 TCR beta chains were listed as associated with cytomegalovirus. Because the 87-base-pair reads could not distinguish some IMGT-functional V segments, including TRBV6-2 and TRBV6-3, those segments were excluded. Approximately 16 rarely observed V segments, including chromosome 9 orphons, were excluded from the earlier analysis of a few hundred of the donors because counts were too low. HLA typing was unavailable for some donors at each locus, so association tests used only the typed subset.

The CDR3 spans 15 residues, from the cysteine through the phenylalanine. This entry keeps only the CDR3 DNA: 45 bases, framed from base 1. Per the germline V gene, SNHLY is the CDR1 and FYNNEI is the CDR2. Trimming accounts for 4 bases at V and 2 bases at J, while the number of junction bases matched to no gene is 4. As for this clone: It lacks a known antigen. No base quality values were provided; no much bigger clone lies one nucleotide off.

Libraries were prepared through the immunoSEQ multiplex PCR assay. The multiplex PCR relied on a mix of 60 forward primers for TCR Vbeta segments and 13 reverse primers for TCR Jbeta segments. The CDR3 region of rearranged TCR beta genes was amplified from genomic DNA by a multiplex PCR assay. The amplified TCR beta libraries were sequenced on the Illumina HiSeq System as 87-base-pair reads. Concerning the study's data processing: Across the roughly 700 repertoires, a later analysis counted tens of millions of unique TCR beta chains, approximately 12 million of which were shared by at least two donors. To remove PCR and sequencing errors, raw reads were error-corrected and collapsed into unique sequences using a nearest-neighbor algorithm that merged closely related sequences. To assign V, D and J gene segments, CDR3 sequences were aligned to IMGT reference sequences. Each retained sequence needed at least a six-nucleotide match to both a V gene segment and a J gene segment. Rearrangements were called productive when the CDR3 lacked stop codons and stayed in frame with V and J; all others were non-productive. Following IMGT convention, CDR3 was defined as the stretch from the second conserved V-encoded cysteine to the conserved J-encoded phenylalanine. In an earlier analysis of just under 600 of the donors, sequences lacking an unambiguous match to a single V gene segment were excluded. An earlier analysis of just under 600 of the donors called V segments functional above 56.7% productive rearrangements and segregating when the between-donor standard deviation exceeded 5%. A statistical classification framework was built for diagnosing cytomegalovirus status from the catalog of TCR beta chain sequences. A later analysis assigned V and J genes by comparing TCR nucleotide sequences with IMGT/GENE-DB human TR gene sequences. In a later analysis, CDR3 sequences and most-parsimonious VDJ recombination scenarios were assigned using the TCRdist pipeline. In a later analysis, each TCR beta chain was defined by its CDR3 amino acid sequence together with its V-gene family, and reads lacking a unique V-gene family were excluded. As a way to deal with suspected cross-contamination and a sequencing artifact, a later analysis dropped approximately 570 nucleotide sequences that were highly shared and had low generation probability. For each public chain, a later analysis derived a clonal expansion index from normalized ranks of inferred template counts within each repertoire. In a later analysis, generation probabilities were computed using a VDJ recombination model fitted to out-of-frame rearrangements, and the results were checked against IGoR. In a later analysis, hypergeometric tests were used to score TCR-TCR, TCR-HLA and TCR-CMV co-occurrence, with a repertoire-size bias correction applied to TCR pairs. A later analysis estimated false discovery rates by permuting HLA or CMV assignments 20 times. In a later analysis, co-occurring TCRs were grouped using DBSCAN, with TCRdist sequence similarity added in when clustering inside HLA-allele-positive subsets. Co-occurrence clustering excluded repertoires with fewer than 30,000 or more than 120,000 public chains, plus five with anomalous nucleotide sharing. The source is immuneACCESS, and TCRdb retained only in-frame sequences with V and J called. Part of the clones is not carried over; for the studies checked, unresolved V genes explain less than half of this, and the remainder is unexplained. V, J and clone size are taken as reported in that table, and D and trimming were inferred from the DNA itself. The sample yields about 160,000 clones; around 76% were counted once. In total, the top ten clones hold 2% to 2.5% of the sample.

The cohort consisted of some 670 healthy bone marrow donors. Cohort members were all nominally healthy when sampled, although unrecorded immune exposures were likely present. The donor tested CMV seronegative and was one of the 352 seronegative cohort members. Every donor gave a peripheral blood sample, and the peripheral blood mononuclear cells from that sample were used for TCR beta sequencing. The Qiagen DNeasy Blood Extraction Kit was used to extract genomic DNA from the blood cell samples. The specimen was PBMCs. The TCR was taken from a female donor in good health and CMV-seronegative. Here the chain combines TRBV2 and TRBJ2-5, with TRBD2 matching 10 junction bases. CDR3 protein: CASSGTSGAQETQYF. The nucleotide sequence is TGTGCCAGCAGTGGTACTAGCGGGGCTCAAGAGACCCAGTACTTC.